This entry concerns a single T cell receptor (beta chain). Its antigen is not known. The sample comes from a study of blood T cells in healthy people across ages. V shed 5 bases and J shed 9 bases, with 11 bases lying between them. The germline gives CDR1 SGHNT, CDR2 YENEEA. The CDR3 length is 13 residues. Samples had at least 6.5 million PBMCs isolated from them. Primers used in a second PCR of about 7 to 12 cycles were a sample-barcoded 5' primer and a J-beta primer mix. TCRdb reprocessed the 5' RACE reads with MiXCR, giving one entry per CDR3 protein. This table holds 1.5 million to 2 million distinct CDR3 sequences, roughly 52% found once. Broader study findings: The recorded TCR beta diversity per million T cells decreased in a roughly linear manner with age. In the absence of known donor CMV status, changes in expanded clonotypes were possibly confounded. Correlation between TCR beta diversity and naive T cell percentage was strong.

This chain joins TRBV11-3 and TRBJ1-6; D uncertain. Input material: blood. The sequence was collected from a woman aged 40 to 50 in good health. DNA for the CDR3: TGTGCCAGCAGCACTATATCGGGTTCACCCCTCCACTTT. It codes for CASSTISGSPLHF.